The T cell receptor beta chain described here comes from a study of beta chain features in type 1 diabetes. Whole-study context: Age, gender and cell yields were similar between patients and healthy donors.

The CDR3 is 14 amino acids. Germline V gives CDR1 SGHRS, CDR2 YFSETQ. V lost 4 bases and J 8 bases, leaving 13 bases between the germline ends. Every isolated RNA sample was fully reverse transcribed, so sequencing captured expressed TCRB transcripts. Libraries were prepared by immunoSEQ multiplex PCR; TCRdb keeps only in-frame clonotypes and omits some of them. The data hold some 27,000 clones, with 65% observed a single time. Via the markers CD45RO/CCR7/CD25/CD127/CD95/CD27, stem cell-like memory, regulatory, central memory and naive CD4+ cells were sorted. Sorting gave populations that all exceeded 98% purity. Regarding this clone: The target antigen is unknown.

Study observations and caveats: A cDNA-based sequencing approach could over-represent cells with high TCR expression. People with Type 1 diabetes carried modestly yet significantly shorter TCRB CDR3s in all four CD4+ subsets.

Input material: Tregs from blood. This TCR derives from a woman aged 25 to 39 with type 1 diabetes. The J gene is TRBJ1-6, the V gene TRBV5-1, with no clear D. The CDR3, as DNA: TGCGCCAGCAGCCGACTCGGGGAGGATTCACCCCTCCACTTT. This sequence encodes CASSRLGEDSPLHF.